The 31 T cell receptor beta chains given below trace back to one sample, sequenced in a study of T cell responses to AZD1222 COVID-19 vaccine (dated by TCRdb to the early 2020s). The protocol used for the library was the immunoSEQ multiplex PCR assay. In its TCRdb copy, this immuneACCESS table keeps in-frame sequences only and misses some clones. Where compared with another copy, unresolved V genes explain less than half of these, and the others have no known cause. Within this sample are some 130,000 clones, with 90% of them counted one time only. The top ten hold less than 8.5% of the sample. This sample's time point label indicates: baseline before first vaccination. This material consisted of peripheral blood, taken on day 0 of AZD1222 vaccination. These receptors originate from an adult in good health.

The chain couples TRBV7-9 to TRBJ2-3; D might be TRBD2 (7 bases). This CDR3 has 17 amino acids. Germline V gene data show CDR1 as SEHNR and CDR2 as FQNEAQ (reference sequence). V was pared by 6 bases and J by 0 bases, with 19 bases between. CDR3 in amino acids: CASRKRGGGASTDTQYF. The CDR3 nucleotides read TGTGCCAGCAGAAAAAGGGGCGGGGGCGCCAGCACAGATACGCAGTATTTT.

The V call is TRBV7-2, the J call TRBJ2-7; D possibly corresponds to TRBD1 (6 bases). CDR1 is SGHTA, CDR2 FQGNSA, per germline. The CDR3 spans 14 residues. The V gene lost 2 bases and the J gene lost 0 bases, with 8 bases spanning the gap. As DNA, the CDR3 is TGTGCCAGCAGCTTACGACAGGACTCCTACGAGCAGTACTTC. Amino acids: CASSLRQDSYEQYF.

This rearrangement joins TRBV4-3 to TRBJ2-7, with 12 positions matching TRBD1. With V trimmed by 0 bases and J by 4 bases, 10 bases remained unmatched. Germline CDR1 reads LGHNA; CDR2 reads YSLEER. CDR3 size: 18 residues. The CDR3 loop reads CASSQEGGTGGEDYEQYF. In DNA, the CDR3 is TGCGCCAGCAGCCAAGAGGGTGGGACAGGGGGCGAAGATTACGAGCAGTACTTC.

The V gene is TRBV7-9, the J gene TRBJ1-1; the match to TRBD1 covers 7 bases. Germline V CDR1 and CDR2: SEHNR, FQNEAQ (reference sequence). Trimming removed 6 bases from V and 6 bases from J; junction bases left unmatched: 7. CDR3 length: 13 amino acids. CDR3 sequence reads: CASRQNRGAEAFF. As DNA, the CDR3 is TGTGCCAGCAGACAAAACAGGGGAGCTGAAGCTTTCTTT.

The rearrangement joins TRBV2 to TRBJ2-3, with D unclear. CDR1 and CDR2 (germline): SNHLY, FYNNEI. CDR3 length: 15 amino acids. V was trimmed by 4 bases and J by 2 bases, leaving 13 bases between them. The CDR3 nucleotides read TGTGCCAGCAGTGCTACCCTAACTCCCACAGATACGCAGTATTTT. This translates into CASSATLTPTDTQYF.

Written as DNA, the CDR3 is TGCGCCAGCAGCCAAGATCCAGGGTATGGCTACACCTTC. Protein: CASSQDPGYGYTF. The chain employs TRBV4-3 and TRBJ1-2; D might be TRBD1 (5 bases). The CDR3 loop spans 13 amino acids. The V gene's germline CDR1 is LGHNA and CDR2 YSLEER. V lost 0 bases, J lost 5 bases, and 7 bases lay in between.

In its sample, this clone was seen once. The CDR3 DNA is TGTGCCAGCAGCTTAGCGGGAGAGAACACTGAAGCTTTCTTT. Amino acid sequence: CASSLAGENTEAFF. The rearrangement links TRBV7-9 to TRBJ1-1; D uncertain. From germline, CDR1 is SEHNR and CDR2 FQNEAQ (reference sequence). The CDR3 length is 14 residues. The ends were cut back, 0 bases at V and 1 base at J, with 6 bases in the middle. Filled out from reference TRBV7-9 and TRBJ1-1, the complete variable domain reads DTGVSQNPRHKITKRGQNVTFRCDPISEHNRLYWYRQTLGQGPEFLTYFQNEAQLEKSRLLSDRFSAERPKGSFSTLEIQRTEQGDSAMYLCASSLAGENTEAFFGQGTRLTVV.

The V call is TRBV15, the J call TRBJ1-2; 9 bases agree with TRBD1. CDR3 length: 16 amino acids. Trimming cost V 3 bases and J 5 bases; bases outside gene matches: 10. Looked up from germline, CDR1 is LNHNV and CDR2 is YYDKDF (reference sequence). The CDR3 protein is CATSRAGTGRSYGYTF. The CDR3 nucleotides are TGTGCCACCAGCAGGGCCGGGACAGGGAGATCTTATGGCTACACCTTC.

V gene TRBV6-5 combines with J gene TRBJ2-2, with D possibly matching TRBD2 (6 bases). Germline assignment: CDR1 MNHEY and CDR2 SVGAGI. V was trimmed by 0 bases and J by 5 bases, leaving 13 bases between them. CDR3 size: 16 residues. The CDR3 DNA follows: TGTGCCAGCAGTTACTCGTCGGGGGAAGTTACCGGGGAGCTGTTTTTT. It is translated as CASSYSSGEVTGELFF.

The chain combines TRBV9 with TRBJ2-7; no clear D. Germline-derived CDR1 and CDR2 are SGDLS and YYNGEE. This CDR3 region has 14 residues. V gave up 0 bases and J gave up 3 bases, with 10 bases separating them. The chain's CDR3 is CASSVELRCYEQYF. As DNA, the CDR3 is TGTGCCAGCAGCGTAGAGTTGCGGTGCTACGAGCAGTACTTC. The entire variable domain, with the rest obtained from reference TRBV9 and TRBJ2-7, is as follows: DSGVTQTPKHLITATGQRVTLRCSPRSGDLSVYWYQQSLDQGLQFLIQYYNGEERAKGNILERFSAQQFPDLHSELNLSSLELGDSALYFCASSVELRCYEQYFGPGTRLTVT.

The chain employs TRBV28 and TRBJ1-2; tentatively, D is TRBD1 (5 bases). V lost 6 bases and J 1 base, leaving 6 bases between the germline ends. Looked up from germline, CDR1 is MDHEN and CDR2 is SYDVKM. CDR3 size: 12 residues. CDR3 sequence: CASRDINYGYTF. Here the CDR3 DNA reads TGTGCCAGCAGGGACATTAACTATGGCTACACCTTC.

V gene TRBV2 combines with J gene TRBJ1-2, with 8 bases identical to TRBD1. The CDR3 extends over 15 amino acids. J gave up 7 bases and V 6 bases, and 13 bases lay outside the gene matches. Germline V gene lookup returns CDR1 SNHLY and CDR2 FYNNEI. CDR3 sequence (DNA): TGTGCCAGCAGGGCAATACAGGGGGAGAATAGTGGCTACACCTTC. Residues: CASRAIQGENSGYTF.

The V gene is TRBV7-2, the J gene TRBJ2-7, with D possibly TRBD2 on 7 matching bases. The CDR3 runs to 14 residues. Germline lookup yields CDR1 SGHTA and CDR2 FQGNSA. The germline V and J ends were trimmed by 3 bases and 4 bases, with 13 bases remaining between them. CDR3 amino acids: CASSFAQGGYEQYF. CDR3 bases: TGTGCCAGCAGCTTCGCACAGGGAGGGTACGAGCAGTACTTC.

The chain couples TRBV5-1 to TRBJ2-2; a weak D match, TRBD2 (6 bases). With 3 bases removed from V and 0 bases from J, the gap between germline ends came to 6 bases. CDR1 and CDR2 (germline): SGHRS, YFSETQ. The CDR3 extends over 14 amino acids. In DNA form, the CDR3 reads TGCGCCAGCAGCTGGGACTCGAACACCGGGGAGCTGTTTTTT. Residues: CASSWDSNTGELFF.

V usage is TRBV28 and J usage is TRBJ2-3; 9 positions agree with TRBD1. V was pared by 2 bases and J by 3 bases, with 6 bases of the junction left unmatched. The CDR3 length is 16 residues. Per germline, CDR1 MDHEN and CDR2 SYDVKM. CDR3 region: CASSLTPTGGTDTQYF. In DNA form, the CDR3 reads TGTGCCAGCAGTTTAACCCCGACAGGGGGTACAGATACGCAGTATTTT.

This chain uses TRBV3-1 (or the pseudogene TRBV3-2) with TRBJ1-5, with D uncertain. With 2 bases removed from V and 4 bases from J, the gap between germline ends came to 12 bases. CDR1 is LGHDT, CDR2 YNNKEL, per germline (reference sequence). This CDR3 is built from 15 residues. CDR3 nucleotide sequence: TGTGCCAGCAGCCAACACGGGTCGATAAATCAGCCCCAGCATTTT. This translates into CASSQHGSINQPQHF.

The chain links TRBV2 to TRBJ2-2; perhaps TRBD1 as D (5 bases). Per germline, CDR1 SNHLY and CDR2 FYNNEI. Trimming pared 5 bases from V and 2 bases from J, leaving 12 bases between. The CDR3 is made up of 15 amino acids. The CDR3 sequence: CASSTLGANTGELFF. The CDR3 nucleotides read TGTGCCAGCAGTACCCTTGGGGCCAACACCGGGGAGCTGTTTTTT. The whole variable domain, filled in from reference TRBV2 and TRBJ2-2, reads EPEVTQTPSHQVTQMGQEVILRCVPISNHLYFYWYRQILGQKVEFLVSFYNNEISEKSEIFDDQFSVERPDGSNFTLKIRSTKLEDSAMYFCASSTLGANTGELFFGEGSRLTVL.

This chain links TRBV11-2 with TRBJ2-7; D is unclear. The CDR3 contains 13 residues. The germline V and J ends were trimmed by 2 bases and 5 bases, with 10 bases remaining between them. CDR1 SGHAT and CDR2 FQNNGV come from the germline V gene. CDR3 bases: TGTGCCAGCAGCTTAACGGGCGGAGACGAGCAGTACTTC. As protein: CASSLTGGDEQYF.

DNA for the CDR3: TGTGCCAGCAGCGCCGAGATCTACGAGCAGTACTTC. This gives the protein CASSAEIYEQYF. This chain connects TRBV11-2 to TRBJ2-7, with unresolved D. This CDR3 has 12 amino acids. With 5 bases removed from V and 3 bases from J, the gap between germline ends came to 8 bases. Germline lookup yields CDR1 SGHAT and CDR2 FQNNGV.

The chain uses TRBV11-2 and TRBJ2-3; 11 bases match TRBD2. Per the germline V gene, CDR1 is SGHAT and CDR2 is FQNNGV. The trim removed 4 bases at V and 0 bases at J, leaving 3 bases unmatched. The CDR3 runs to 16 residues. CDR3 residues: CASSWRLAGSTDTQYF. DNA of the CDR3: TGTGCCAGCAGCTGGCGACTAGCGGGGAGCACAGATACGCAGTATTTT.

This rearrangement joins TRBV21-1 to TRBJ2-7; the D segment call TRBD2 is taken from the table without a DNA check. TRBV21-1 is classified as a pseudogene. There are 13 residues in the CDR3. Here the CDR3 reads CASSNGTSGGAHF. The DNA of the CDR3 is TGTGCCAGCAGCAATGGGACTAGCGGGGGGGCCCACTTC.

The chain recombines TRBV19 with TRBJ2-7; D call uncertain. The ends were cut back, 6 bases at V and 0 bases at J, with 15 bases in the middle. Germline lookup yields CDR1 LNHDA and CDR2 SQIVND (reference sequence). The CDR3 length is 15 residues. The CDR3 sequence is CASSLEAGLSYEQYF. The CDR3 DNA reads as TGTGCCAGTAGCCTCGAGGCAGGCCTCTCCTACGAGCAGTACTTC.

This chain connects TRBV18 to TRBJ1-5; 8 bases fit TRBD1. Germline V gene sequence: CDR1 KGHSH, CDR2 LQKENI. The CDR3 contains 15 residues. V lost 4 bases, J lost 1 base, and 3 bases stayed unmatched. The CDR3 spells CASSLGQGSNQPQHF. The CDR3, as DNA: TGTGCCAGCTCACTAGGACAGGGCAGCAATCAGCCCCAGCATTTT.

This chain joins TRBV20-1 and TRBJ1-5, with D unclear. The CDR3 contains 11 residues. The V gene's germline CDR1 is DFQATT and CDR2 SNEGSKA (reference sequence). V lost 3 bases and J lost 7, with 7 bases in between. The CDR3 bases are TGCAGTGCTAGTGGGCAACAGCCCCAGCATTTT. It encodes CSASGQQPQHF.

This chain uses TRBV9 with TRBJ1-3, with TRBD1 as a possible D gene (5 bases). This CDR3 has 16 amino acids. V was trimmed by 0 bases and J by 2 bases, leaving 12 bases between them. Germline V gives CDR1 SGDLS, CDR2 YYNGEE. CDR3 in amino acids: CASSVAPGDAGNTIYF. The CDR3 DNA is TGTGCCAGCAGCGTAGCTCCGGGGGACGCTGGAAACACCATATATTTT.

The gene calls are TRBV4-3 and TRBJ1-1; tentative D call: TRBD1 (5 bases). Germline V CDR1 and CDR2: LGHNA, YSLEER. This CDR3 region has 13 residues. Trimming pared 0 bases from V and 5 bases from J, leaving 7 bases between. CDR3 protein: CASSQDGGTEAFF. The CDR3 nucleotides are TGCGCCAGCAGCCAAGACGGGGGAACTGAAGCTTTCTTT.

The rearrangement joins TRBV6-2 or TRBV6-3 to TRBJ1-1; D uncertain. Per the germline V gene, CDR1 is MNHEY and CDR2 is SVGEGT. CDR3 length: 14 amino acids. Trimming cost V 0 bases and J 3 bases, with 8 bases left between them. The DNA for the CDR3 is TGTGCCAGCAGTTACTCTGGAGGGTACACTGAAGCTTTCTTT. It codes for CASSYSGGYTEAFF.

V is TRBV28 and J is TRBJ1-2, with 12 bases lining up with TRBD1. Germline CDR1 and CDR2: MDHEN and SYDVKM. This CDR3 contains 16 residues. Losses at the gene ends were 2 bases for V and 2 bases for J; bases not matched to a gene: 3. The CDR3 nucleotides read TGTGCCAGCAGTTTAGCGGGGACAGGGGGCAACTATGGCTACACCTTC. Translation gives CASSLAGTGGNYGYTF.

This chain joins TRBV6-1 and TRBJ2-5, with TRBD1 identical over 7 bases. Germline CDR1 is MNHNS and CDR2 is SASEGT. There are 16 residues in the CDR3. J gave up 5 bases and V 1 base, and 10 bases lay outside the gene matches. The CDR3 DNA is TGTGCCAGCAGTGAAGGGATTGAAGGGGGCCGGGAGACCCAGTACTTC. As protein: CASSEGIEGGRETQYF.

The V call is TRBV5-8, the J call TRBJ1-6; 9 bases line up with TRBD1. This CDR3 contains 19 residues. Germline V gene lookup returns CDR1 SGHTS and CDR2 YDEGEE. Trimming cost V 2 bases and J 0 bases; bases outside gene matches: 9. The CDR3 DNA reads TGTGCCAGCAGCTTCCGGACAGGGGCGCCCAGCTCCTATAATTCACCCCTCCACTTT. This translates into CASSFRTGAPSSYNSPLHF.

This clone has only one observation. This rearrangement joins TRBV9 to TRBJ2-2; D not resolved. The V gene's germline CDR1 is SGDLS and CDR2 YYNGEE. The CDR3 length is 14 residues. V dropped 0 bases and J dropped 4 bases, with 7 bases sitting between them. The CDR3, as DNA: TGTGCCAGCAGCGTAGTTGGGGTCACCGGGGAGCTGTTTTTT. This encodes CASSVVGVTGELFF.